The clone carrying this TCR beta chain was seen only a few times. Its target is not known. TCRdb itself ran the 5' RACE reads through MiXCR, one entry per CDR3 protein. There are 250,000 or so distinct CDR3 sequences in the sample; approximately 19% occur only once, and around 23% lies in the top ten. The V and J ends lost 6 bases and 7 bases, in that order; junction bases with no gene match: 8. This CDR3 comprises 15 residues. Germline CDR1 and CDR2: MNHNY and SVGAGI (reference sequence). This sample is part of a study of T-cell memory formation after mild COVID-19. As for the study in general: In these data, TCR clusters were largely donor specific.

Study-wide results and caveats: Mainly in CM and EM were contracting CD4+ clones; CD8+ were in EMRA. Among clones contracting day 15 to 85, CD4/CD8 was balanced, whereas later expanders leaned CD4+.

The receptor's source is a man younger than 35 who had mild COVID-19 (a few samples of this study predate the infection). Cell type and time point are not known. J is TRBJ2-1 and V is TRBV6-6; the match to TRBD2 covers 11 bases. The sequencing sample was made of PBMCs or a T cell subset sorted from them (not recorded which). As DNA, the CDR3 is TGTGCCAGCAGGAACCCACTAGCGGGGGATAATGAGCAGTTCTTC. Residues: CASRNPLAGDNEQFF.